This entry describes one T cell receptor beta chain. Clones were sequenced by immunoSEQ multiplex PCR, and TCRdb holds only the in-frame ones, with some missing. The sample yields about 180,000 clones, 85% to 90% seen once. The sample originates from a study of T cell responses to AZD1222 COVID-19 vaccine. Study context: Second doses at about 4 or about 12 weeks were pooled.

V was cut by 7 bases and J by 7 bases, with 18 bases left in between. Germline V CDR1 and CDR2: SGHRS, YFSETQ. CDR3 length equals 15 residues. Sequenced here: peripheral blood, sampled on day 0 of AZD1222 vaccination. The chain couples TRBV5-1 to TRBJ1-6; D possibly corresponds to TRBD1 (5 bases). The sequence came from an adult in good health. The CDR3 DNA is TGCGCCAGCCAAGCTTGGATGGGGGAGAATTCACCCCTCCACTTT. It codes for CASQAWMGENSPLHF.